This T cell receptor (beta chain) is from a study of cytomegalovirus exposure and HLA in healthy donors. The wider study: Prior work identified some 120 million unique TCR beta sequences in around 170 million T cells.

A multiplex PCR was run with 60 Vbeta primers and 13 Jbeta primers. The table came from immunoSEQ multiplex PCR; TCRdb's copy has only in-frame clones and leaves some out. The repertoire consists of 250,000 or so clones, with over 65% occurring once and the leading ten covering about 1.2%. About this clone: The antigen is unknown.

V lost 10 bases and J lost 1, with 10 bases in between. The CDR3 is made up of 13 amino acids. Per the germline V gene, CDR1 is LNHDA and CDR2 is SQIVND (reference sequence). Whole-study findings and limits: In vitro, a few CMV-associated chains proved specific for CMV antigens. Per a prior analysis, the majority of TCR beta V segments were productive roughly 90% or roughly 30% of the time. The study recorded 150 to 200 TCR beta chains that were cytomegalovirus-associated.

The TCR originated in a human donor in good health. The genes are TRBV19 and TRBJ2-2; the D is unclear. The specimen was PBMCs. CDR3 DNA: TGTGCCACTGAGAACGGGAACACCGGGGAGCTGTTTTTT. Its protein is CATENGNTGELFF.